This T cell receptor (beta chain) was recovered during a study of T cell repertoires in cytomegalovirus infection. Study overall: The public TCR beta signatures pointed to both CMV infection and matching HLA type. Study results and caveats: Summed public TCR beta family frequency identified CMV carriers bearing the relevant HLA.

V gave up 6 bases and J gave up 3 bases; unmatched junction bases: 8. CDR3 length equals 16 residues. Using its own MiXCR run on the reads, TCRdb lists one record per CDR3 protein. This table holds around 280,000 distinct CDR3 sequences, roughly 13% found once. Note on this clonotype: Antigen unknown.

This TCR was recovered from a human donor in good health (CMV status not recorded). Some clones in this sample may be carry-over from other donors' samples. The chain has TRBV12-3 or TRBV12-4 and TRBJ2-2, with 9 bases that match TRBD1. The specimen sequenced was PBMCs. CDR3 sequence: CASSYGTGSYTGELFF. The CDR3 nucleotides read TGTGCCAGCAGCTACGGGACAGGGTCGTACACCGGGGAGCTGTTTTTT.